The present T cell receptor (beta chain) was sequenced within a study of cytomegalovirus exposure and HLA in healthy donors. The length of the CDR3 is 14 residues. From germline, CDR1 is SGHRS and CDR2 YFSETQ. V lost 3 bases and J lost 2, with 12 bases in between. The PCR used 60 Vbeta and 13 Jbeta primers. Libraries were prepared by immunoSEQ multiplex PCR; TCRdb keeps only in-frame clonotypes and omits some of them. The sample contains 180,000 or so clones, approximately 9.5% of which appear only once. This clone was counted a few times. The rearrangement uses TRBV5-1 and TRBJ2-7, with D possibly matching TRBD1 (6 bases). The sample taken for sequencing was PBMCs. This TCR derives from a woman in her 30s in good health and CMV-seropositive. CDR3 coding DNA: TGCGCCAGCAGCTCTCAGGCAGGGGCCTACGAGCAGTACTTC. It is translated as CASSSQAGAYEQYF.